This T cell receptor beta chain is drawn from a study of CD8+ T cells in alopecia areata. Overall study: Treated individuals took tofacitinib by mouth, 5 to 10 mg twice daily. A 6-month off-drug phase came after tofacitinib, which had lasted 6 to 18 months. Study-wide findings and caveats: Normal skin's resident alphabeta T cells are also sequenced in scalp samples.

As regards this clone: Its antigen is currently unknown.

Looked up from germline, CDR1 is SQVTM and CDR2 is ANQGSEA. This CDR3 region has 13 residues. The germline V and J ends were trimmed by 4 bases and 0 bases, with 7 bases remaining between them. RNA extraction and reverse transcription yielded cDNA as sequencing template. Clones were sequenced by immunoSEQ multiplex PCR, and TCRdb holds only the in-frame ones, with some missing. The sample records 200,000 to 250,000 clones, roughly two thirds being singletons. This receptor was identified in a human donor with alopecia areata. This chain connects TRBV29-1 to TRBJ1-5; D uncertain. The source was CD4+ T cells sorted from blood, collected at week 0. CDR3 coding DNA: TGCAGCGTTGTGTCAGATAGCAATCAGCCCCAGCATTTT. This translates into CSVVSDSNQPQHF.